The TCR beta chain described here comes from a study of cytomegalovirus exposure and HLA in healthy donors. Findings of the study overall: Most TCR beta V segments were productive about 90% or about 30% of the time in an earlier analysis. Versus the roughly 640-donor mean, an Asian-associated ancestry cluster reportedly showed fewer N-insertions in a later analysis. In a later analysis, TCR beta V- and J-gene trimming showed a link to a missense DCLRE1C variant.

Donors likely had unrecorded immune exposures despite being nominally healthy when sampled. As for this clone: The antigen remains unidentified.

CDR3 size: 15 residues. V was pared by 3 bases and J by 3 bases, with 13 bases between. Germline-derived CDR1 and CDR2 are SGHRS and YFSETQ. The PCR had 60 Vbeta and 13 Jbeta primers. Generated by immunoSEQ multiplex PCR, the TCRdb table keeps only in-frame clones and is missing some. In the table there are about 160,000 clones, roughly 80% of which are singletons. The J gene is TRBJ2-1, the V gene TRBV5-1; no clear D. Sequenced sample: PBMCs. This sequence was found in a man under 40 in good health and CMV-seronegative. The CDR3 spells CASSSGNLRYNEQFF. Here the CDR3 DNA reads TGCGCCAGCAGCTCAGGAAACCTCCGCTACAATGAGCAGTTCTTC.